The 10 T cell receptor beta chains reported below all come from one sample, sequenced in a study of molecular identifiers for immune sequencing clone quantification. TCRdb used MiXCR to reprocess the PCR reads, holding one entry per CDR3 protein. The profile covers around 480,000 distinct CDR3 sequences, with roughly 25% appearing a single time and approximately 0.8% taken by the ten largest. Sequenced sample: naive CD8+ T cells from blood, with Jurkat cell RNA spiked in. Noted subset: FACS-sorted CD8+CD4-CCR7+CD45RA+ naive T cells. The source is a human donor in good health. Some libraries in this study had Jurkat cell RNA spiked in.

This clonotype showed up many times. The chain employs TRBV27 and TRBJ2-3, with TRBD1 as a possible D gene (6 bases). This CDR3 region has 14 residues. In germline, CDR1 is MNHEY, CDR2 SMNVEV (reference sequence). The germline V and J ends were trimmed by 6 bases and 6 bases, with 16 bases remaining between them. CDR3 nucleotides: TGTGCCAGCAGACAACTTACAGGGTACGATACGCAGTATTTT. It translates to CASRQLTGYDTQYF.

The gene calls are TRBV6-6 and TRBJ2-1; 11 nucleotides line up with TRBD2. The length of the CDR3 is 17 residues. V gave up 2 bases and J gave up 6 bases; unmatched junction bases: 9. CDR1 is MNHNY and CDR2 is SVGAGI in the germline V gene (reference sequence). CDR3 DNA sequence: TGTGCCAGCAGTTACCAAAGTCTCGGGACTAGCGGCAATGAGCAGTTCTTC. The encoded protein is CASSYQSLGTSGNEQFF.

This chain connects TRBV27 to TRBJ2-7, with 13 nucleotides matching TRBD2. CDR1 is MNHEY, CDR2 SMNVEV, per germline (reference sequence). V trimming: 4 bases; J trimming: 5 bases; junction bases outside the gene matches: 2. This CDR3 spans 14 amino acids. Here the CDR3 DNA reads TGTGCCAGCAGTTCCGGGACTAGCGGGGACGAGCAGTACTTC. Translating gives CASSSGTSGDEQYF.

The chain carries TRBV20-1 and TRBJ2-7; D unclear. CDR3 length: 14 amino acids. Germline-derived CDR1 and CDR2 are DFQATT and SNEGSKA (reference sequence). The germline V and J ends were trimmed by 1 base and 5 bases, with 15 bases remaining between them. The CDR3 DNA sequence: TGCAGTGCTAGAGCCAGAAGAGGTGGCCACGAGCAGTACTTC. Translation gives CSARARRGGHEQYF.

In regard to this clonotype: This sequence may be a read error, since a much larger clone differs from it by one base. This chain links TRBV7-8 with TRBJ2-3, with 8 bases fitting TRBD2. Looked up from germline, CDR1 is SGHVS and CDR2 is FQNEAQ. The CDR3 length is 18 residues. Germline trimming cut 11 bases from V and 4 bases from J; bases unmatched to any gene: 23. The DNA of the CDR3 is TGTGCCGGCACCCTAGGGGGAACCGGGACTAGGGTCGCAGATACGCAGTATTTT. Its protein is CAGTLGGTGTRVADTQYF.

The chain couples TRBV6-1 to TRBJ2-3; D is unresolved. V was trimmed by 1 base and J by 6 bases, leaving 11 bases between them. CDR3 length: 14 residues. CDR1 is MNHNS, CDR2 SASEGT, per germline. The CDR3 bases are TGTGCCAGCAGTGAAGAGTGGTCGACCGATACGCAGTATTTT. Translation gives CASSEEWSTDTQYF.

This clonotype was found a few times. The CDR3 DNA follows: TGCGCCAGCAGTCAATCTGTCGGGGGTAGAAAAAAAAAACTGACCTGGGCCAACGTCCTGACTTTC. The encoded protein is CASSQSVGGRKKKLTWANVLTF. V gene TRBV23-1 combines with J gene TRBJ2-6, with D possibly TRBD2 on 6 matching bases. TRBV23-1 qualifies as an ORF whose function is uncertain. Trimming cost V 0 bases and J 5 bases, with 29 bases left between them. CDR3 length: 22 residues.

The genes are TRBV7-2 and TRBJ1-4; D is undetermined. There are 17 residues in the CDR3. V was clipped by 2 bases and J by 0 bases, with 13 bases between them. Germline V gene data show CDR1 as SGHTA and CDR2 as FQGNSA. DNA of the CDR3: TGTGCCAGCAGCTTATTAATTGGAGTTGCAACTAATGAAAAACTGTTTTTT. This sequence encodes CASSLLIGVATNEKLFF.

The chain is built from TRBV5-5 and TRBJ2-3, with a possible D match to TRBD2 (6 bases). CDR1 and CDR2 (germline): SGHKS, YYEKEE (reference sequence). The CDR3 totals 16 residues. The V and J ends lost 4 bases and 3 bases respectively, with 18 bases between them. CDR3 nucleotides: TGTGCCAGCAGCATGGGATGGGGGGAGGAGACAGATACGCAGTATTTT. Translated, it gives CASSMGWGEETDTQYF. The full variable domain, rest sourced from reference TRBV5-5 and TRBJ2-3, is DAGVTQSPTHLIKTRGQQVTLRCSPISGHKSVSWYQQVLGQGPQFIFQYYEKEERGRGNFPDRFSARQFPNYSSELNVNALLLGDSALYLCASSMGWGEETDTQYFGPGTRLTVL.

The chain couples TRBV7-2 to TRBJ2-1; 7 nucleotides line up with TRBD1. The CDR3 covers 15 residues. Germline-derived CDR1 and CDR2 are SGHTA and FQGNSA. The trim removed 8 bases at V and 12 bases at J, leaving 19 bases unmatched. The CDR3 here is CASAIPGQTFRGQFF. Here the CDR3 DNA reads TGTGCCAGCGCAATCCCGGGACAGACTTTTCGGGGGCAGTTCTTC.